This T cell receptor beta chain derives from a study of neoadjuvant anti-PD-1 for oral cavity cancer (dated by TCRdb to the early 2020s). For context, the study as a whole: Before undergoing curative-intent surgical resection, most patients got three to four biweekly nivolumab doses at 3 mg/kg. Patients who did not progress were given a fourth nivolumab dose at about day 43 and had definitive surgical resection on days 50-56. Under RECIST 1.1, patients with complete response, partial response or stable disease were classed as responders, and patients with progression were classed as non-responders. There were roughly 11 patients in the parent correlative cohort, and the response rate was less than 40%. Study-wide findings and limitations: TCR analyses included only three patients per response group, and the authors called for larger cohorts for validation. Higher pretreatment blood TCRbeta clonality and lower post-treatment tumor TCRbeta clonality were correlated with higher pretreatment blood Treg/Th17 ratios. After neoadjuvant nivolumab, non-responders showed significantly higher T cell clonality (Gini index) in PBMCs than responders did.

This sample's time point label indicates: before neoadjuvant nivolumab. None of the patients had received prior systemic or radiation treatment, and all were newly diagnosed with stage II-IVA oral cavity squamous cell carcinoma. The cohort was made up of patients with locally advanced, HPV-negative oral cavity squamous cell carcinoma. Peripheral blood mononuclear cells were analyzed directly and were not maintained or expanded in culture. The samples were obtained from a longitudinal correlative study of a single-arm phase II trial testing neoadjuvant nivolumab in oral cavity squamous cell carcinoma. Subject-matched pre- and post-treatment PBMCs and tumors from three responders and three non-responders underwent genomic DNA-based TCRbeta sequencing. Peripheral blood mononuclear cells were collected before nivolumab treatment and were collected again after treatment, at the time of surgery. The Maxwell RSC DNA from Cells kit was used to extract genomic DNA from PBMCs.

Remarks on this clone: This clone's antigen is unknown. No qualities accompany the bases; no much larger clone lies one base away.

PBMC libraries used mostly around 0.5 ug of input genomic DNA for deep sequencing, with six replicates per sample. The immunoSEQ hsTCRbeta kit was used to prepare TCRbeta libraries, following the manufacturer's instructions. Sequencing of the completed libraries took place using an Illumina NovaSeq 6000 S4 flow cell after they had been pooled to approximately 3.3 nM. The authors processed their data as follows. The immunoSEQ Analyzer handled quality control and preprocessing of the raw data. The analysis was limited to productive rearrangements, and each clonotype was defined by a unique CDR3 amino acid sequence. Using the R package tcR, the researchers computed the Gini-Simpson index as their estimate of repertoire clonality. Gini indices were compared with Student's t test, and associations with tumor size change were assessed by Pearson correlation. In TCRdb, the immuneACCESS table is reduced to in-frame sequences with V and J assigned. These tables do not hold every clone; where another copy was compared, an unresolved V gene accounts for under half, and the others remain unexplained. V and J calls and clone size are as listed in that table; D and trimming were resolved from the DNA. This sample comprises 60,000 to 80,000 clones, approximately 79% of them detected only once. Of the sample, approximately 2.8% is held by the ten largest clones.

Based on the germline V gene, the CDR1 and CDR2 sequences are SGHVS and FNYEAQ. There are 16 amino acids in the CDR3, from cysteine to phenylalanine inclusive. The only DNA kept is the CDR3, 48 bases in frame from the first base. V is clipped by 1 base and J by 1 base, and the sequence between their germline boundaries is 13 bases long. The source material was PBMCs, sampled before nivolumab (anti-PD-1) treatment. The source of this sequence is a person between 40 and 80 years old with oral cavity squamous cell carcinoma. The rearrangement combines TRBV7-6 with TRBJ1-1; no D gene call is confident. CDR3 protein: CASSLGAATANTEAFF. Read as DNA, the sequence is TGTGCCAGCAGCTTAGGGGCAGCTACTGCGAACACTGAAGCTTTCTTT.